This T cell receptor (beta chain) is from a study of T-cell memory formation after mild COVID-19. Study-level background: Largely donor-specific TCR clusters were found. Findings of the study overall: Still unconfirmed is whether the second-wave clones peaking on day 37 recognized SARS-CoV-2. In pre-infection memory, a portion of responding clones appeared, which suggested that cross-reactive memory joined.

This clonotype was counted between two and nine times. What it binds is not known. This CDR3 region has 15 residues. V was clipped by 6 bases and J by 5 bases; unmatched bases: 12. The 5'RACE method, run with constant-segment primers, produced TCR alpha and TCR beta cDNA libraries (carrying sample barcodes and UMIs). TCRdb itself ran the 5' RACE reads through MiXCR, one entry per CDR3 protein. The table shows 470,000 or so distinct CDR3 sequences, with 15% to 20% occurring only once. Sequencing input: PBMCs or a T cell subset sorted from them (not recorded which). The source is an adult woman who had mild COVID-19 (a few samples of this study predate the infection). Cell type and time point are not known. The V gene is TRBV12-3 or TRBV12-4, the J gene TRBJ2-5; the match to TRBD1 covers 7 bases. In DNA, the CDR3 is TGTGCCAGCAGGGAAACAGGGGTTTCGTTGGAGACCCAGTACTTC. Translation: CASRETGVSLETQYF.